This TCR beta chain was identified during a study of beta chain features in type 1 diabetes. Findings of the study overall: Patients with type 1 diabetes showed fewer VDJ junction insertions and more deletions. Type 1 diabetes patients showed a moderate but significant shortening of TCRB CDR3s in all four CD4+ subsets.

The J segment lost 2 bases and the V segment lost 4 bases, leaving 10 bases of the junction unmatched. The CDR3 runs to 18 residues. CDR1 is SGHRS and CDR2 is YFSETQ in the germline V gene. The authors reverse transcribed all of the isolated RNA, so sequencing captured expressed TCRB transcripts. Sequenced by immunoSEQ multiplex PCR; TCRdb stores in-frame clones only, minus some. This repertoire shows a few hundred thousand clones, 13% found once; its top ten account for roughly 0.015%. Without exception, sorted populations had purity beyond 95%. Concerning this clone: Its antigen is not identified.

This clonotype was sampled from a woman under 30 with type 1 diabetes. Sequencing was carried out using naive CD4+ T cells from blood. V is TRBV5-1 and J is TRBJ2-5; 14 positions match TRBD2. This chain's CDR3 is CASSRRLAGGPLQETQYF. The CDR3 nucleotides are TGCGCCAGCAGCCGTCGACTAGCGGGAGGGCCCTTACAAGAGACCCAGTACTTC. Full variable domain (remainder filled in from reference TRBV5-1 and TRBJ2-5): KAGVTQTPRYLIKTRGQQVTLSCSPISGHRSVSWYQQTPGQGLQFLFEYFSETQRNKGNFPGRFSGRQFSNSRSEMNVSTLELGDSALYLCASSRRLAGGPLQETQYFGPGTRLLVL.